This is a list of T cell receptor beta chains from one sample in a study of cytomegalovirus exposure and HLA in healthy donors. The data were produced by immunoSEQ multiplex PCR, yet TCRdb's version contains in-frame clones alone and is incomplete. The specimen's table records some 200,000 clones. The sequenced sample consisted of PBMCs. These receptors all stem from a man aged 30 to 39 in good health and CMV-seronegative. The CDR3 runs from the conserved cysteine through the conserved F or W. Each record gives: D gene, V gene, J gene, CDR3 length, CDR3 DNA, CDR3 protein. D genes are given only for firm matches.

TRBD1,TRBV13,TRBJ1-3,14,TGTGCCAGCAGCACCGGACAGGGGTTAAACACCATATATTTT,CASSTGQGLNTIYF
-,TRBV10-1,TRBJ2-7,16,TGCGCCAGCAGCGACGACTTAAGCCCATTTATGGGCGAGCAGTACTTC,CASSDDLSPFMGEQYF
-,TRBV27,TRBJ2-3,12,TGTGCCAGCAGACTAGGGACAGATACGCAGTATTTT,CASRLGTDTQYF
TRBD1,TRBV5-5,TRBJ2-2,15,TGTGCCAGCAGCTTGACGACAGGGGTTACCGGGGAGCTGTTTTTT,CASSLTTGVTGELFF
TRBD1,TRBV19,TRBJ1-5,16,TGTGCCAGTAGTACCGGGACAGGGCTTAGCAATCAGCCCCAGCATTTT,CASSTGTGLSNQPQHF
TRBD1,TRBV10-3,TRBJ1-5,14,TGTGCCATCAGTGGACAGGGGAGCAATCAGCCCCAGCATTTT,CAISGQGSNQPQHF
TRBD1,TRBV7-6,TRBJ1-4,16,TGTGCCAGCAGCTTAACCGGACAGGGGGCCGGGGAAAAACTGTTTTTT,CASSLTGQGAGEKLFF
TRBD2,TRBV10-3,TRBJ2-1,13,TGTGCCATCAGCGCGGGGGGGAGTGGTGAGCAGTTCTTC,CAISAGGSGEQFF
TRBD2,TRBV18,TRBJ2-7,16,TGTGCCAGCTCACCACCGGGATTGGGGGGGTCCTACGAGCAGTACTTC,CASSPPGLGGSYEQYF
-,TRBV19,TRBJ2-7,15,TGTGCCAGTAGTATAGGGTACGGACAGTACTACGAGCAGTACTTC,CASSIGYGQYYEQYF
TRBD1,TRBV4-2,TRBJ1-4,17,TGTGCCAGCAGCCAAGATCCGGGACAGAGTATCAATGAAAAACTGTTTTTT,CASSQDPGQSINEKLFF
TRBD2,TRBV4-2,TRBJ2-1,17,TGTGCCAGCAGCCAGGCGGGACTAGCGGGAGATGGTGGTGAGCAGTTCTTC,CASSQAGLAGDGGEQFF
TRBD1,TRBV13,TRBJ2-7,14,TGTGCCAGCAGCCCCCCTCGGACAGGGCACGAGCAGTACTTC,CASSPPRTGHEQYF
-,TRBV6-1,TRBJ2-1,15,TGTGCCAGCCTCCCGGACTATAGCTCCTACAATGAGCAGTTCTTC,CASLPDYSSYNEQFF
-,TRBV7-9,TRBJ2-7,12,TGTGCCAGCAGCTTAGCGGGGGCCGAGCAGTACTTC,CASSLAGAEQYF
TRBD2,TRBV7-2,TRBJ2-5,13,TGTGCCACCCGGGAGGGGGGCCAAGAGACCCAGTACTTC,CATREGGQETQYF
-,TRBV19,TRBJ1-5,15,TGTGCCAGTATCGCACAGGGTGGGGGTTACCAGCCCCAGCATTTT,CASIAQGGGYQPQHF
TRBD1,TRBV4-3,TRBJ2-1,17,TGCGCCAGCAGCCGGGAGCCGGGACAGGGGGCAGGCAATGAGCAGTTCTTC,CASSREPGQGAGNEQFF
-,TRBV7-2,TRBJ2-7,13,TGTGCCAGCAGCTTAGTCACCGAGTACGAGCAGTACTTC,CASSLVTEYEQYF
TRBD1,TRBV4-2,TRBJ2-2,17,TGTGCCAGCAGCCCTATAGACAGGGGGTCGAACACCGGGGAGCTGTTTTTT,CASSPIDRGSNTGELFF
-,TRBV5-6,TRBJ2-5,15,TGTGCCAGCAGCTTGGCCCGGGACTTACCAGAGACCCAGTACTTC,CASSLARDLPETQYF
-,TRBV7-6,TRBJ1-5,14,TGTGCCAGCAGCTTAGATCAAAGCAATCAGCCCCAGCATTTT,CASSLDQSNQPQHF
TRBD2,TRBV7-6,TRBJ2-7,17,TGTGCCGGCACCCCGGGTGGGGGCCGGCGGGGGGTTTGGGAGCAGTACTTC,CAGTPGGGRRGVWEQYF
TRBD1,TRBV6-6,TRBJ1-1,12,TGTGCCAGCAGTCATGGACAGGCCAAAGCTTTCTTT,CASSHGQAKAFF
TRBD2,TRBV7-9,TRBJ2-7,16,TGTGCCAGCAGCCCTAACTTAGCGGGACCGACCTACGAGCAGTACTTC,CASSPNLAGPTYEQYF
TRBD1,TRBV7-6,TRBJ1-1,14,TGTGCCAGCAGCAAGGGGACAGTACGAACTGAAGCTTTCTTT,CASSKGTVRTEAFF
-,TRBV19,TRBJ2-5,15,TGTGCCAGTAGTATCCAGGGGAGTAACGTGGAGACCCAGTACTTC,CASSIQGSNVETQYF
-,TRBV7-3,TRBJ2-3,18,TGTGCCAGCAGCCCCCACCCCCCCCTGGGACTTATTGGGGATACGCAGTATTTT,CASSPHPPLGLIGDTQYF
TRBD1,TRBV19,TRBJ1-5,15,TGTGCCAGTAGTATAGAGGGACAGGGGCCCCAGCCCCAGCATTTT,CASSIEGQGPQPQHF
-,TRBV7-2,TRBJ2-7,14,TGTGCCAGCAGCCCCCTCCGACTCACCTACGAGCAGTACTTC,CASSPLRLTYEQYF
TRBD1,TRBV18,TRBJ1-1,19,TGTGCCAGCTCACCTCTCCAGGTAGGGACAGGGGGCAGGAACACTGAAGCTTTCTTT,CASSPLQVGTGGRNTEAFF
TRBD1,TRBV7-2,TRBJ2-7,15,TGTGCCAGCAGCCCCACCCCGGGACAGACTTACGAGCAGTACTTC,CASSPTPGQTYEQYF
-,TRBV7-8,TRBJ1-5,16,TGTGCCAGCAGCGACCGGACACCCCGCAGCAATCAGCCCCAGCATTTT,CASSDRTPRSNQPQHF
-,TRBV9,TRBJ1-2,15,TGTGCCAGCAGCGCCGACAGTCGTAATAACTATGGCTACACCTTC,CASSADSRNNYGYTF
TRBD2,TRBV7-8,TRBJ2-2,20,TGTGCCAGCAGCTCCCGCGGGACTAGCGGGGGGCCTTACCCCCCCGGGGAGCTGTTTTTT,CASSSRGTSGGPYPPGELFF
TRBD2,TRBV2,TRBJ2-2,15,TGTGCCAGCAGCCTACTAGCGTCTGGCACCGGGGAGCTGTTTTTT,CASSLLASGTGELFF
-,TRBV14,TRBJ1-1,13,TGTGCCAGCAGCCAAGACTTCCTCACTGAAGCTTTCTTT,CASSQDFLTEAFF
TRBD1,TRBV5-6,TRBJ1-3,15,TGTGCCAGCAGCTTGGGTCAGGGGGCTGGAAACACCATATATTTT,CASSLGQGAGNTIYF
-,TRBV6-5,TRBJ1-4,16,TGTGCCAGCAGTTACTCCCGAGGGTTTACTAATGAAAAACTGTTTTTT,CASSYSRGFTNEKLFF
-,TRBV11-3,TRBJ1-1,15,TGTGCCAGCAGCCCCAGGAGGTCGGGGAACACTGAAGCTTTCTTT,CASSPRRSGNTEAFF
TRBD1,TRBV18,TRBJ1-1,17,TGTGCCAGCTCACCACTAGACAGGGCCCCCGCGGACACTGAAGCTTTCTTT,CASSPLDRAPADTEAFF
TRBD1,TRBV27,TRBJ1-5,16,TGTGCCAGCAGGACAGGGGGCGGATATAGCAATCAGCCCCAGCATTTT,CASRTGGGYSNQPQHF
-,TRBV27,TRBJ2-3,13,TGTGCCAGCAGCCCCCTCGGGACAGATACGCAGTATTTT,CASSPLGTDTQYF
TRBD2,TRBV27,TRBJ2-7,16,TGTGCCAGCAGTTTACAGCCTAGCGGGACATCCTACGAGCAGTACTTC,CASSLQPSGTSYEQYF
-,TRBV11-2,TRBJ1-4,16,TGTGCCAGCAGCTTAGTCGGGACCAAAGGGGGAGAAAAACTGTTTTTT,CASSLVGTKGGEKLFF
-,TRBV20-1,TRBJ1-2,11,TGCAGTGCTAGAAACGGGGGTGGCTACACCTTC,CSARNGGGYTF
TRBD1,TRBV5-1,TRBJ2-7,19,TGCGCCAGCAGCTTGGCCCCTTCCGTCGGCAGGGGGCCTGACTACGAGCAGTACTTC,CASSLAPSVGRGPDYEQYF
-,TRBV9,TRBJ1-6,11,TGTGCCAGCAGCGCTACAGGGCCCCTCCACTTT,CASSATGPLHF
-,TRBV9,TRBJ2-7,14,TGTGCCAGCAGCGTAGTTGACGGGGCCTACGAGCAGTACTTC,CASSVVDGAYEQYF
-,TRBV7-2,TRBJ1-2,17,TGTGCCAGCAGCTTAGGAGCAGGGACAAACTCTAACTATGGCTACACCTTC,CASSLGAGTNSNYGYTF
TRBD2,TRBV27,TRBJ2-5,15,TGTGCCAGCAGCCCCCGTGGAGCGGGAGGAGGGACCCAGTACTTC,CASSPRGAGGGTQYF
TRBD2,TRBV18,TRBJ2-1,17,TGTGCCAGCTCACCAAATCTAGGGCGGGGGGGCTACAATGAGCAGTTCTTC,CASSPNLGRGGYNEQFF
TRBD2,TRBV19,TRBJ2-3,17,TGTGCCAGTAGTGATCTCTCGGGACTAGCGGGAACAGATACGCAGTATTTT,CASSDLSGLAGTDTQYF
-,TRBV28,TRBJ2-7,14,TGTGCCAGCAGCCCGGACACAGGGTACCACGAGCAGTACTTC,CASSPDTGYHEQYF
TRBD1,TRBV19,TRBJ2-3,15,TGTGCCAGTAGCGACTGGGACAGGGGCACAGATACGCAGTATTTT,CASSDWDRGTDTQYF